The 17 T cell receptor beta chains presented below share a single source sample, sequenced in a study of blood T cell repertoires in COVID-19. Assay used: immunoSEQ multiplex PCR; TCRdb lists only in-frame clones, some missing. The profile shows approximately 320,000 clones, roughly nine tenths of them singletons. The sequencing input was PBMCs or T cells enriched from blood (not recorded which). All receptors derive from a man in his fifties or sixties who had recovered from COVID-19.

The chain combines TRBV6-5 with TRBJ2-1, with 8 bases identical to TRBD2. The CDR3 contains 14 residues. The V gene's germline CDR1 is MNHEY and CDR2 SVGAGI. The junction had 10 bases not matched to a gene; V was cut back by 10 bases and J by 5 bases. CDR3 coding DNA: TGTGCCAAAAATTTAGCGGGATCAGACAATGAGCAGTTCTTC. It is translated as CAKNLAGSDNEQFF.

The CDR3 spells CASSYNRDRAAVYEQYF. CDR3 nucleotides: TGTGCCAGCAGTTATAACCGGGACAGGGCGGCTGTCTACGAGCAGTACTTC. The chain is built from TRBV6-2 or TRBV6-3 and TRBJ2-7, with TRBD1 identical over 9 bases. Germline loops: CDR1 MNHEY, CDR2 SVGEGT. This CDR3 contains 17 residues. V gave up 3 bases and J gave up 3 bases; unmatched junction bases: 12.

This clone is a singleton in its sample. The chain employs TRBV19 and TRBJ2-2; possibly TRBD2 for D (5 bases). V lost 3 bases, J lost 4 bases, and 15 bases lay in between. CDR1 and CDR2 from the germline V gene are LNHDA and SQIVND (reference sequence). The CDR3 is 16 residues long. The CDR3 is CASSMGSRRPTGELFF. The CDR3 DNA is TGTGCCAGTAGTATGGGGTCTCGGAGGCCCACCGGGGAGCTGTTTTTT.

This sequence joins TRBV7-3 and TRBJ2-3, with 12 positions matching TRBD2. The germline CDR1 and CDR2 sequences are SGHTA and FQGTGA. The V gene end was trimmed by 4 bases and the J gene end by 3 bases; junction bases not matched to a gene: 11. The CDR3 is 18 residues long. The CDR3 bases are TGTGCCAGCAGCTCGCGGGGACCTAGCGGGAGGGTTACAGATACGCAGTATTTT. Translation: CASSSRGPSGRVTDTQYF.

The J gene is TRBJ1-4, the V gene TRBV30; D is undetermined. The germline V and J ends were trimmed by 0 bases and 9 bases, with 8 bases remaining between them. Germline V gene data show CDR1 as GTSNPN and CDR2 as SVGIG (reference sequence). The CDR3 contains 12 residues. CDR3 in amino acids: CAWSVGGKKLFF. CDR3 coding DNA: TGTGCCTGGAGTGTTGGCGGAAAAAAACTGTTTTTT.

This chain links TRBV18 with TRBJ2-2; 7 nucleotides align to TRBD1. Germline V gene data show CDR1 as KGHSH and CDR2 as LQKENI. CDR3 length: 15 amino acids. Germline trimming cut 2 bases from V and 4 bases from J; bases unmatched to any gene: 4. CDR3 loop: CASSPGTASTGELFF. DNA for the CDR3: TGTGCCAGCTCACCAGGGACAGCTAGCACCGGGGAGCTGTTTTTT.

The V and J genes are TRBV7-9 and TRBJ1-1, with D unresolved. The CDR3 extends over 12 amino acids. With 5 bases removed from V and 4 bases from J, the gap between germline ends came to 8 bases. From germline, CDR1 is SEHNR and CDR2 FQNEAQ (reference sequence). The CDR3 reads CASSEGLTEAFF. As DNA, the CDR3 is TGTGCCAGCAGCGAGGGTCTCACTGAAGCTTTCTTT.

CDR3 protein: CAWSVYFSNQPQHF. The CDR3, as DNA: TGTGCCTGGAGTGTATACTTTAGCAATCAGCCCCAGCATTTT. The chain employs TRBV30 and TRBJ1-5; D not certain. CDR3 size: 14 residues. V was cut by 0 bases and J by 0 bases, with 6 bases left in between. In germline, CDR1 is GTSNPN, CDR2 SVGIG (reference sequence). Supplemented by reference TRBV30 and TRBJ1-5, the full variable domain reads SQTIHQWPATLVQPVGSPLSLECTVEGTSNPNLYWYRQAAGRGLQLLFYSVGIGQISSEVPQNLSASRPQDRQFILSSKKLLLSDSGFYLCAWSVYFSNQPQHFGDGTRLSIL.

The rearrangement joins TRBV2 to TRBJ1-1; no clear D gene. Trimming stripped 6 bases from V and 2 bases from J, with 4 bases between. The CDR3 has 11 amino acids. Germline CDR1 and CDR2: SNHLY and FYNNEI. As DNA, the CDR3 is TGTGCCAGCAGATTAAACACTGAAGCTTTCTTT. As protein: CASRLNTEAFF.

CDR3 in DNA: TGTGCCAGCAGCTTATCCGACAGGGGGATTTACAATGAGCAGTTCTTC. Protein product: CASSLSDRGIYNEQFF. The rearrangement links TRBV7-6 to TRBJ2-1; 9 bases agree with TRBD1. The CDR3 contains 16 residues. From germline, CDR1 is SGHVS and CDR2 FNYEAQ. The V gene end was trimmed by 2 bases and the J gene end by 4 bases; junction bases not matched to a gene: 6.

This clone turned up a few times. This chain links TRBV3-1 (or the pseudogene TRBV3-2) with TRBJ1-1; 9 bases align to TRBD1. The CDR3 covers 14 residues. Germline V lookup: CDR1 LGHDT, CDR2 YNNKEL (reference sequence). V was pared by 5 bases and J by 7 bases, with 8 bases of the junction left unmatched. CDR3 sequence: CASSYSTGGLEAFF. Here the CDR3 DNA reads TGTGCCAGCAGCTATAGTACAGGGGGCCTTGAAGCTTTCTTT.

The V and J genes are TRBV4-3 and TRBJ1-3, with D possibly being TRBD1 (5 bases). The CDR3 contains 20 residues. With 1 base removed from V and 0 bases from J, the gap between germline ends came to 22 bases. CDR1 is LGHNA, CDR2 YSLEER, per germline. The CDR3 region has the DNA TGCGCCAGCAGCCAAGCTCGAGACGTCAACGGGGGAAGCTCTGGAAACACCATATATTTT. Its translation is CASSQARDVNGGSSGNTIYF.

This clone showed up just once. The rearrangement uses TRBV2 and TRBJ1-5; a weak D match, TRBD1 (5 bases). The CDR3 length is 14 residues. V lost 4 bases to trimming and J lost 7 bases, with 14 bases between them. CDR1 is SNHLY and CDR2 is FYNNEI in the germline V gene. The CDR3 coding sequence is TGTGCCAGCAGTGCCAGGGACTTTCGACAGCCCCAGCATTTT. Residues: CASSARDFRQPQHF. The variable domain in full, completed from reference TRBV2 and TRBJ1-5, reads EPEVTQTPSHQVTQMGQEVILRCVPISNHLYFYWYRQILGQKVEFLVSFYNNEISEKSEIFDDQFSVERPDGSNFTLKIRSTKLEDSAMYFCASSARDFRQPQHFGDGTRLSIL.

This chain joins TRBV6-5 and TRBJ2-2, with D possibly TRBD1 on 6 matching bases. The CDR3 covers 12 residues. Trimming removed 5 bases at V and 13 bases at J, with 14 bases between. The germline V gene has CDR1 MNHEY and CDR2 SVGAGI. The CDR3 is CASSTGQGGLFF. CDR3 DNA sequence: TGTGCCAGCAGTACGGGACAAGGAGGGCTGTTTTTT.

The V call is TRBV5-5, the J call TRBJ1-6, with D perhaps TRBD1 (5 bases). The CDR3 sequence is 17 residues long. Looked up from germline, CDR1 is SGHKS and CDR2 is YYEKEE (reference sequence). Trimming removed 5 bases from V and 4 bases from J, with 19 bases in between. CDR3 sequence: CASRPGGGGGYNSPLHF. In DNA form, the CDR3 reads TGTGCCAGCAGACCCGGTGGCGGGGGTGGGTATAATTCACCCCTCCACTTT.

This clone was counted once. The chain combines TRBV19 with TRBJ1-6, with D perhaps TRBD1 (6 bases). V was shortened by 4 bases and J by 8 bases, with 12 bases between the two germline ends. CDR1 LNHDA and CDR2 SQIVND come from the germline V gene (reference sequence). The CDR3 has 14 residues. In nucleotides, the CDR3 is TGTGCCAGTAGTAAGGGGGTTCTGGATTCACCCCTCCACTTT. As protein: CASSKGVLDSPLHF.

This chain joins TRBV12-5 and TRBJ1-1; D is unresolved. V dropped 7 bases and J dropped 6 bases, with 9 bases sitting between them. This CDR3 is 11 amino acids long. Germline CDR1 is LGHNT and CDR2 is FRNRAP. The CDR3 sequence is CASVGEAEAFF. In nucleotides, the CDR3 is TGTGCTAGTGTTGGGGAGGCTGAAGCTTTCTTT.